This record looks at one T cell receptor (beta chain) sequence and its context. The antigen is not known. The V and J ends lost 1 base and 2 bases respectively, with 17 bases between them. The CDR3 spans 17 residues. The germline V gene encodes CDR1 SGHNT and CDR2 YYREEE (reference sequence). Data came from immunoSEQ multiplex PCR; TCRdb stores just in-frame clones and leaves some out. This sample has just under 60,000 clones, with 70% found just once. This sample stems from a study of T cell clones after liver transplantation. Study-wide findings and caveats: Small, mixed patient groups and varying post-transplant times limit these conclusions. Graft donor-reactive T cells possibly entered the graft instead of undergoing deletion.

Sorting of unstimulated PBMCs yielded separate CD3+CD4+ and CD3+CD8+ fractions. This specimen was CD4+ T cells from blood, taken at the approximately 15-month timepoint. V and J are TRBV5-4 and TRBJ2-3; possible D gene TRBD1, 6 bases. The clonotype was recovered from a human patient who received a liver transplant. Some T cells may originate from the graft donor. The CDR3 reads CASSLPATGLDTDTQYF. The CDR3 coding sequence is TGTGCCAGCAGCTTGCCGGCAACAGGGTTGGACACAGATACGCAGTATTTT.